This TCR beta chain was observed in a study of blood T cells in healthy people across ages. Study-wide points: Donor CMV status was unknown, possibly confounding expanded clonotype changes.

Notes on this clonotype: What it recognizes is unknown.

A second about 7 to 11 cycle PCR used barcoded and J-beta primers. TCRdb re-called the 5' RACE reads through MiXCR, storing one row per CDR3 protein. The table records around 1,800,000 distinct CDR3 sequences, about two fifths of them present only once. Around 10 milliliters of peripheral blood were drawn from each donor. No fewer than 7 million PBMCs went into each sample. Looked up from germline, CDR1 is SQVTM and CDR2 is ANQGSEA. The CDR3 spans 14 residues. Trimming stripped 3 bases from V and 0 bases from J, with 11 bases between. This clonotype was sampled from a human donor in good health. The chain couples TRBV29-1 to TRBJ1-1; D is perhaps TRBD1 (6 bases). Sample: blood. This CDR3 is CSVELGGLNTEAFF. In DNA, the CDR3 is TGCAGCGTTGAGTTAGGGGGGTTGAACACTGAAGCTTTCTTT.